The source of this T cell receptor beta chain is a study of T cell changes during pregnancy in multiple sclerosis. The assay was immunoSEQ multiplex PCR, and TCRdb's table has in-frame clones only and misses some. The sample comprises tens of thousands of clones, under 95% of which are singletons, and around 0.42% rests with the top ten. The CDR3 length is 16 residues. Germline V CDR1 and CDR2: LGHNA, YSLEER. Trimming cost V 1 base and J 5 bases, with 17 bases left between them. Source: CD4+ T cells from peripheral blood mononuclear cells, taken in the second trimester of pregnancy. The origin of this receptor is a female donor with multiple sclerosis, enrolled in a pregnancy study. The chain recombines TRBV4-3 with TRBJ1-2; D may be TRBD1 (6 bases). Written as DNA, the CDR3 is TGCGCCAGCAGCCAAGTCACCCGGGGGGCTGGGTATGGCTACACCTTC. It translates to CASSQVTRGAGYGYTF.